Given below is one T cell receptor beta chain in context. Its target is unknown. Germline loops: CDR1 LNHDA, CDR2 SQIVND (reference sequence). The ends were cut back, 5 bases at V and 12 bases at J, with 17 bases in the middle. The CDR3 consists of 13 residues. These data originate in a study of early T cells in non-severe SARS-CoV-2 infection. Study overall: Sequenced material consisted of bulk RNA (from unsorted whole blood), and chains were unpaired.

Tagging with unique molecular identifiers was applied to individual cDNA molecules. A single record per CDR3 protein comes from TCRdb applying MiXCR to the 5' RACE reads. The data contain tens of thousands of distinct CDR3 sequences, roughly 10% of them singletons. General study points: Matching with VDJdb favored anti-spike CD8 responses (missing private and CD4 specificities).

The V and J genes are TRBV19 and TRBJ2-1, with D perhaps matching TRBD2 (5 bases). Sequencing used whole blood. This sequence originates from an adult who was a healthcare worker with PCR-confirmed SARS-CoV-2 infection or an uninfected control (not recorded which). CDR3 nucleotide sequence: TGTGCCAGTAGTGTTGACCACCTACTAGGGCAGTTCTTC. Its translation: CASSVDHLLGQFF.